This T cell receptor beta chain was found in a study of T cells in Graves' hyperthyroidism and ophthalmopathy. About the study: Any treatment followed the collection of peripheral blood at initial diagnosis. Study outcomes and limitations: Stable hyperthyroidism was told apart from ophthalmopathy by a model built on 13 V-J features. Ophthalmopathy was identified by the model a median around 6 months ahead of onset.

Patients with uncontrolled infections, other autoimmune diseases, pregnancy or lactation were excluded. Researchers amplified the TCR beta CDR3 regions from RNA transcripts. The primer set for the first-round RT-PCR of the TCR CDR3 was HTBI. TCRdb passed the multiplex PCR reads through MiXCR, listing each CDR3 protein once. The table has under 350,000 distinct CDR3 sequences, roughly an eighth seen once. Per the germline V gene, CDR1 is GTSNPN and CDR2 is SVGIG (reference sequence). The CDR3 sequence is 17 residues long. With 2 bases removed from V and 5 bases from J, the gap between germline ends came to 22 bases. A few counts support this clonotype. The antigen is undetermined.

The sequenced sample consisted of blood. This clonotype was obtained from a middle-aged woman with Graves' ophthalmopathy. The V gene is TRBV30, the J gene TRBJ1-3; no clear D. This CDR3 reads CAWSIGGITPLRNTIYF. The CDR3 DNA reads as TGTGCCTGGAGTATAGGCGGGATCACTCCGCTAAGAAACACCATATATTTT. Full variable domain (missing parts from reference TRBV30 and TRBJ1-3): SQTIHQWPATLVQPVGSPLSLECTVEGTSNPNLYWYRQAAGRGLQLLFYSVGIGQISSEVPQNLSASRPQDRQFILSSKKLLLSDSGFYLCAWSIGGITPLRNTIYFGEGSWLTVV.